The 3 T cell receptor beta chains below come from one sample, sequenced in a study of post-analysis software for immune sequencing data. Study-wide points: Several TRBV segments (TRBV5-6, TRBV5-1 and TRBV20-1 among them) occurred more frequently in patients than in controls.

The antigens these receptors bind are not known. Prepared libraries of TCR beta cDNA carried unique molecular identifiers. In TCRdb, the PCR reads were re-called with MiXCR into one record per CDR3 protein. The sample shows approximately 350,000 distinct CDR3 sequences, approximately 33% of them seen only once. The sequencing input was blood. These receptor sequences come from a girl aged 5-17 years with multiple sclerosis.

The chain links TRBV9 to TRBJ1-2; D remains unclear. The CDR3 is 16 residues long. Looked up from germline, CDR1 is SGDLS and CDR2 is YYNGEE. V was trimmed by 4 bases and J by 1 base, leaving 17 bases between them. CDR3 nucleotides: TGTGCCAGCAGCTATCTCGGGGAACAGAATAACTATGGCTACACCTTC. Translated, it gives CASSYLGEQNNYGYTF. Drawing the rest from reference TRBV9 and TRBJ1-2, the complete variable domain is DSGVTQTPKHLITATGQRVTLRCSPRSGDLSVYWYQQSLDQGLQFLIQYYNGEERAKGNILERFSAQQFPDLHSELNLSSLELGDSALYFCASSYLGEQNNYGYTFGSGTRLTVV.

This clonotype showed up just a few times. The chain is built from TRBV7-3 and TRBJ2-7; D is unresolved. The CDR3 consists of 15 residues. V was pared by 5 bases and J by 4 bases, with 18 bases between. Germline assignment: CDR1 SGHTA and CDR2 FQGTGA. The CDR3 region is CASSPENTHSYEQYF. In DNA form, the CDR3 reads TGTGCCAGCAGCCCCGAAAATACTCACAGTTACGAGCAGTACTTC.

V and J are TRBV29-1 and TRBJ2-7; 15 nucleotides agree with TRBD2. The CDR3 runs to 17 residues. V was clipped by 5 bases and J by 4 bases; unmatched bases: 12. Germline V gene sequence: CDR1 SQVTM, CDR2 ANQGSEA. CDR3 sequence: CSVPRSRTSGGDYEQYF. In DNA, the CDR3 is TGCAGCGTTCCCCGATCCCGGACTAGCGGGGGGGATTACGAGCAGTACTTC.